Here is one T cell receptor (beta chain) with its context. The target antigen is unknown. The data derive from a study of cytomegalovirus exposure and HLA in healthy donors. Study-level results: Later analysis demonstrated an association between a missense DCLRE1C variant and TCR beta V- and J-gene trimming. Reports state that TCR beta sequences accurately predicted most subjects' HLA-A and HLA-B alleles. Productive status was seen about 87% or about 30% of the time for most TCR beta V segments in an earlier analysis. For most TCR sequences rarity was the rule, although some public TCRs occurred in many donors.

CDR1 MNHEY and CDR2 SMNVEV come from the germline V gene (reference sequence). The CDR3 spans 14 residues. V was pared by 5 bases and J by 8 bases, with 6 bases of the junction left unmatched. It was with 60 Vbeta and 13 Jbeta primers that the PCR ran. Data came from immunoSEQ multiplex PCR; TCRdb stores just in-frame clones and leaves some out. The sample contains some 130,000 clones, around 80% of which appear only once. The V and J genes are TRBV27 and TRBJ2-1; 10 positions match TRBD2. The clonotype originates from a man between 35 and 55 years old in good health and CMV-seropositive. Sample: PBMCs. CDR3 region: CASSLAGVGDEQFF. CDR3 DNA sequence: TGTGCCAGCAGTCTAGCGGGAGTGGGGGATGAGCAGTTCTTC.